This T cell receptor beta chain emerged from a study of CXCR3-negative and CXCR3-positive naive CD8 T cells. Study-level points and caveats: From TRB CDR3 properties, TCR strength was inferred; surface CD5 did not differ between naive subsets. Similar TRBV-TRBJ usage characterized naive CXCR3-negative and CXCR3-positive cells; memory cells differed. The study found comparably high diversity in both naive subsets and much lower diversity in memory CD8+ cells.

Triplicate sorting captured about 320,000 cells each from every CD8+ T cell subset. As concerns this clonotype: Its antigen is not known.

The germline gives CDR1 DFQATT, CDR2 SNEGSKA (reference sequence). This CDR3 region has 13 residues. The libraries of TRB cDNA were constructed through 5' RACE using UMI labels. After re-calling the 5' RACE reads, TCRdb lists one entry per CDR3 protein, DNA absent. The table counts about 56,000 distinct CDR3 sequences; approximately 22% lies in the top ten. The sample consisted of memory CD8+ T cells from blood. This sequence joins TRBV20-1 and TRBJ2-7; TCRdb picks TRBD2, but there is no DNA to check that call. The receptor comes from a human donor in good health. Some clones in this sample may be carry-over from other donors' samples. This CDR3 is CSSGGRNTYEQYF.